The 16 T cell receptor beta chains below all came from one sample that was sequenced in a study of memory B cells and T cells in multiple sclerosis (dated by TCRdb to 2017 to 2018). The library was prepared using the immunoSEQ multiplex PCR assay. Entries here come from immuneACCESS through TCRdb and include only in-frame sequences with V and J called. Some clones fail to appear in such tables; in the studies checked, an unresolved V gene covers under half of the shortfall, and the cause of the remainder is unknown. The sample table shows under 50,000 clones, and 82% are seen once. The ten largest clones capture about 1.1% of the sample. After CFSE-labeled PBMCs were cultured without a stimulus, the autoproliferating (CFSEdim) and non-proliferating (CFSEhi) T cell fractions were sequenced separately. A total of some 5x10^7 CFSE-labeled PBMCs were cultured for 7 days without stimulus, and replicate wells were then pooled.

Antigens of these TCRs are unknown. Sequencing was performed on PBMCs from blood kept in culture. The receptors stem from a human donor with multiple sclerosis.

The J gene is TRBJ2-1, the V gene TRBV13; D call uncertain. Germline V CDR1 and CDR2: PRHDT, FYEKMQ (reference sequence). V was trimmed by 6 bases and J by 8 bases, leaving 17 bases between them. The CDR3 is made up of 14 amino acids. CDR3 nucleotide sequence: TGTGCCAGCAGAAACATGGCTCAACGCGATGAGCAGTTCTTC. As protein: CASRNMAQRDEQFF.

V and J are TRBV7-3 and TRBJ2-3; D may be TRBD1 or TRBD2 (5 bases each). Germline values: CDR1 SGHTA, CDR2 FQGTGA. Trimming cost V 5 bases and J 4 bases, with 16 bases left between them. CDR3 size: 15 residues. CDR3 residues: CASSHGASFADTQYF. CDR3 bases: TGTGCCAGCAGCCACGGGGCTAGCTTCGCAGATACGCAGTATTTT.

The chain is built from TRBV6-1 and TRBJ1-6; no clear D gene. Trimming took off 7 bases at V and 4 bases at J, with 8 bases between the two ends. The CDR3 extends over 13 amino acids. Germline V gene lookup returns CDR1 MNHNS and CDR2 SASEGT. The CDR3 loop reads CASNLQYNSPLHF. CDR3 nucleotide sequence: TGTGCCAGCAATTTACAGTATAATTCACCCCTCCACTTT.

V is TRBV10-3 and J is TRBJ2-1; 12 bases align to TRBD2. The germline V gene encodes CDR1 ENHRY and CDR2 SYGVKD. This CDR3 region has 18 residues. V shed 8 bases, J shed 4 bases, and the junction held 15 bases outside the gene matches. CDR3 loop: CAISGKLAGGNRYNEQFF. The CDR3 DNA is TGTGCCATCTCCGGTAAACTAGCGGGGGGAAACAGATACAATGAGCAGTTCTTC.

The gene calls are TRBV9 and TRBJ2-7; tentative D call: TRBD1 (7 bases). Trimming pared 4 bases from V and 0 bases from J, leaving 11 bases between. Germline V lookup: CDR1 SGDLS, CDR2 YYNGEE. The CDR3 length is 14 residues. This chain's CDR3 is CASSSGDSSYEQYF. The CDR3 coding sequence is TGTGCCAGCAGCTCGGGGGACAGCTCCTACGAGCAGTACTTC.

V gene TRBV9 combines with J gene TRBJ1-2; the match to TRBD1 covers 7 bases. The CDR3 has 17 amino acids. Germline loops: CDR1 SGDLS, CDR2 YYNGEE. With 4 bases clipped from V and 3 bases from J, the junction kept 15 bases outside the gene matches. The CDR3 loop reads CASSPRRDRALDYGYTF. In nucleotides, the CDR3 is TGTGCCAGCAGCCCCCGCCGGGACAGAGCCCTTGACTATGGCTACACCTTC.

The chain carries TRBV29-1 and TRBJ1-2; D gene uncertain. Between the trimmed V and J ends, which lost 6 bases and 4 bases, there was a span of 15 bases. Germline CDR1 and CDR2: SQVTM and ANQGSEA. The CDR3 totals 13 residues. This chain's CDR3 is CSVGRASRYGYTF. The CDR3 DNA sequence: TGCAGCGTCGGCCGGGCCTCCCGCTATGGCTACACCTTC.

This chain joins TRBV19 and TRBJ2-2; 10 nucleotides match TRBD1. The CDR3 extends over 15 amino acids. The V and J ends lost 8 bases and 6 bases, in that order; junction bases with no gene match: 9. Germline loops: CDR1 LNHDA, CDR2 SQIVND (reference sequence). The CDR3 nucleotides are TGTGCCAGTGTCTGGACAGGGGGAGGCGCCGGGGAGCTGTTTTTT. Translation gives CASVWTGGGAGELFF.

The CDR3 sequence is CASSLAGGRPSGQLFF. The CDR3, as DNA: TGCGCCAGCAGCTTGGCCGGTGGCAGACCCTCGGGTCAACTGTTTTTT. This rearrangement joins TRBV5-1 to TRBJ1-4; D is unclear. The germline gives CDR1 SGHRS, CDR2 YFSETQ. Trimming cost V 0 bases and J 12 bases, with 21 bases left between them. The CDR3 sequence is 16 residues long.

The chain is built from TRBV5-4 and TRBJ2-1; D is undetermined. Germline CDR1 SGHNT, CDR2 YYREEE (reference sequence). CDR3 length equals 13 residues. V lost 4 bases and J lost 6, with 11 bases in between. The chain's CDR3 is CASSREHSNEQFF. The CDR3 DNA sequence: TGTGCCAGCAGCCGAGAACATAGCAATGAGCAGTTCTTC.

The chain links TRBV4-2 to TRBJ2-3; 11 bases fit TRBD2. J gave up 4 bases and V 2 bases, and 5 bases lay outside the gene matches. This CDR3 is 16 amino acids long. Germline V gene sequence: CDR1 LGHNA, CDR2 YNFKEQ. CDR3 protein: CASSQYSGGAADTQYF. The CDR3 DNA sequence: TGTGCCAGCAGCCAATATAGCGGGGGGGCCGCAGATACGCAGTATTTT.

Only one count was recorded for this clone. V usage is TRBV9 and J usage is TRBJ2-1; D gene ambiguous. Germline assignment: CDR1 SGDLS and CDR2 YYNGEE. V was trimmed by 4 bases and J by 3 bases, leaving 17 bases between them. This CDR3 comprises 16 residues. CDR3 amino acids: CASSTSSRTLYNEQFF. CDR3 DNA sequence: TGTGCCAGCAGCACTTCAAGCCGGACCCTCTACAATGAGCAGTTCTTC.

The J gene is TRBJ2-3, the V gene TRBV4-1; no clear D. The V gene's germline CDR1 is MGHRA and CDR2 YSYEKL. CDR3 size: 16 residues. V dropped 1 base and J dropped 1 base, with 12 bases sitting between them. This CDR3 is CASSQVSELGTDTQYF. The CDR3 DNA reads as TGCGCCAGCAGCCAAGTAAGTGAGCTAGGCACAGATACGCAGTATTTT.

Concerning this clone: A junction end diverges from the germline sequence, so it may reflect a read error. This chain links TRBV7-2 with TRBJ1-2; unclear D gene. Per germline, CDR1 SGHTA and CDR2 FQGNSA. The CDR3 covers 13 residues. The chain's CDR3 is CASSLEEGTPGSF. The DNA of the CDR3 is TGTGCCAGCAGCTTAGAGGAAGGAACGCCGGGCTCCTTC. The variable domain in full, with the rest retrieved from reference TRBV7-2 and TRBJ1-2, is GAGVSQSPSNKVTEKGKDVELRCDPISGHTALYWYRQSLGQGLEFLIYFQGNSAPDKSGLPSDRFSAERTGGSVSTLTIQRTQQEDSAVYLCASSLEEGTPGSFGSGTRLTVV.

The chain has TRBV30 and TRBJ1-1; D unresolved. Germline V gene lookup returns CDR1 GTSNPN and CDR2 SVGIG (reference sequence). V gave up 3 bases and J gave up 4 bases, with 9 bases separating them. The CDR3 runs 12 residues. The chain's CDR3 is CAWRRRRTEAFF. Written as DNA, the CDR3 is TGTGCCTGGAGGCGTAGGCGCACTGAAGCTTTCTTT.

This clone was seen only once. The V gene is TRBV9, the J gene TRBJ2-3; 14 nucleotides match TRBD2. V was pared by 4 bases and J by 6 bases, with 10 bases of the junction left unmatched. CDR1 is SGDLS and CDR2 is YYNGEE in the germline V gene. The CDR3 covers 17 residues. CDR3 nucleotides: TGTGCCAGCAGCCCGAGTCCGGGACTAGCGGGGGAGGATACGCAGTATTTT. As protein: CASSPSPGLAGEDTQYF.